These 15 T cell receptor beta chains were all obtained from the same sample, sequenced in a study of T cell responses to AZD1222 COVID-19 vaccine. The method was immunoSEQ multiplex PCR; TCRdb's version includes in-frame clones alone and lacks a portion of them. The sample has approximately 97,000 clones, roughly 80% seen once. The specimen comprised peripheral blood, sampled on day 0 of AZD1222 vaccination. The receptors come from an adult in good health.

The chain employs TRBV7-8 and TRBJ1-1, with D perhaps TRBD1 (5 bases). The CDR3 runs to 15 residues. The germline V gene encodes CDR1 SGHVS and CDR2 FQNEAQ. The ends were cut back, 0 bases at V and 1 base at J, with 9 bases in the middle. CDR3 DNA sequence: TGTGCCAGCAGCTTAGCCTCAGGGTCGAACACTGAAGCTTTCTTT. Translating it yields CASSLASGSNTEAFF.

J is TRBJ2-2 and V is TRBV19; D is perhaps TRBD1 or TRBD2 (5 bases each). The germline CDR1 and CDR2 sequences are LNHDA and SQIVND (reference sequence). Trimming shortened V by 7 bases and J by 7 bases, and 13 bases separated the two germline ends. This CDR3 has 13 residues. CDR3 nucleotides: TGTGCCAGTACCCTCGGGGCTCTCGGGGAGCTGTTTTTT. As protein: CASTLGALGELFF. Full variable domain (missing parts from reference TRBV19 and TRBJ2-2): DGGITQSPKYLFRKEGQNVTLSCEQNLNHDAMYWYRQDPGQGLRLIYYSQIVNDFQKGDIAEGYSVSREKKESFPLTVTSAQKNPTAFYLCASTLGALGELFFGEGSRLTVL.

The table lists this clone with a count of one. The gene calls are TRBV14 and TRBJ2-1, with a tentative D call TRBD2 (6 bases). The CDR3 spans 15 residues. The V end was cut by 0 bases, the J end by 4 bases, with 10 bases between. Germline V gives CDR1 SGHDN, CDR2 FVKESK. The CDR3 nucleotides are TGTGCCAGCAGCCAAGAGCGGGACCTATACAATGAGCAGTTCTTC. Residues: CASSQERDLYNEQFF.

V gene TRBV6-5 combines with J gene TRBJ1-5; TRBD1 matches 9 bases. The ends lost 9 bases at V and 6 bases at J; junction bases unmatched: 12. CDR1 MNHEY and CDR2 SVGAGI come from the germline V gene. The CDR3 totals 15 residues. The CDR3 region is CASRGRQGGSQPQHF. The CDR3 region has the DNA TGTGCCAGTCGCGGGAGACAGGGGGGGAGTCAGCCCCAGCATTTT.

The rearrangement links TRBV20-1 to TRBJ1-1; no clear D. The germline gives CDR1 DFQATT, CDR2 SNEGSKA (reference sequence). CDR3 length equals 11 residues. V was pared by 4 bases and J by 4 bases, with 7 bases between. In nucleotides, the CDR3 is TGCAGTGCTACGCGGAGCACTGAAGCTTTCTTT. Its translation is CSATRSTEAFF.

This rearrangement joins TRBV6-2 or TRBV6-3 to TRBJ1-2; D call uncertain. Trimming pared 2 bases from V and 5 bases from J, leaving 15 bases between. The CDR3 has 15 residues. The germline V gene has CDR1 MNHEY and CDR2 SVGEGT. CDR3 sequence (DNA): TGTGCCAGCAGTTACATGAGGCAGGCGGGGTATGGCTACACCTTC. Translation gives CASSYMRQAGYGYTF.

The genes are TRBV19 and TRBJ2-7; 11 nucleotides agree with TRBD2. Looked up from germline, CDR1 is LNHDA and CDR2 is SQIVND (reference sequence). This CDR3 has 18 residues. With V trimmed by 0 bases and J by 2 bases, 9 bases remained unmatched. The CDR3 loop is CASSIDPGGTSGAYEQYF. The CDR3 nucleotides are TGTGCCAGTAGTATAGACCCCGGGGGGACTAGCGGAGCCTACGAGCAGTACTTC.

The CDR3 spells CASSLDPDWGEQFF. For the CDR3, the DNA is TGTGCCAGCAGCTTGGATCCCGACTGGGGTGAGCAGTTCTTC. This sequence joins TRBV5-4 and TRBJ2-1; no clear D. CDR1 and CDR2 (germline): SGHNT, YYREEE (reference sequence). V lost 0 bases to trimming and J lost 9 bases, with 13 bases between them. The CDR3 extends over 14 amino acids.

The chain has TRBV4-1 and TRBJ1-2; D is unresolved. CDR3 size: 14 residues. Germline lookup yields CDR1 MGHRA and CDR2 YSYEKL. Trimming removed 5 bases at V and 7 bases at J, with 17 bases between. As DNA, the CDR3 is TGCGCCAGCAGCTCCCGACGGGCCCCCGGTGGCTACACCTTC. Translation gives CASSSRRAPGGYTF.

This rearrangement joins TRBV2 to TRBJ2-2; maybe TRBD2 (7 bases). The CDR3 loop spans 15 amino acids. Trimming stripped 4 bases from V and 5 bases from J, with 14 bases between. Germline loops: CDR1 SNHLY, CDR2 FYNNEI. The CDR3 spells CASSVNGGQTGELFF. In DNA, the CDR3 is TGTGCCAGCAGTGTTAACGGGGGGCAAACCGGGGAGCTGTTTTTT.

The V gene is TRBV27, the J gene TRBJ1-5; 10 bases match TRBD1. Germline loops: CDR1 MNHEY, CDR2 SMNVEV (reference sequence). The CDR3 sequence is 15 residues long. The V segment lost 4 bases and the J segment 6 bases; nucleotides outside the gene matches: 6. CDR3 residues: CASSSRDRGFQPQHF. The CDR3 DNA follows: TGTGCCAGCAGTTCCAGGGACAGGGGTTTTCAGCCCCAGCATTTT.

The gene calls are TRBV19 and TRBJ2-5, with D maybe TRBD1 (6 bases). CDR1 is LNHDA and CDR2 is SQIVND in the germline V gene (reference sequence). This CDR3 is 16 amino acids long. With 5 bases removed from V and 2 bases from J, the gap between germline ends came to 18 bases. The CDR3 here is CASSEHRVRYQETQYF. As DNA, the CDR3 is TGTGCCAGTAGTGAACACAGGGTCAGGTATCAAGAGACCCAGTACTTC.

Here the CDR3 reads CASSLALNNQPQHF. The CDR3 DNA follows: TGTGCCAGCAGCTTAGCACTGAACAATCAGCCCCAGCATTTT. This chain uses TRBV7-8 with TRBJ1-5, with D unclear. The CDR3 sequence is 14 residues long. The V gene's germline CDR1 is SGHVS and CDR2 FQNEAQ. V was shortened by 0 bases and J by 3 bases, with 6 bases between the two germline ends.

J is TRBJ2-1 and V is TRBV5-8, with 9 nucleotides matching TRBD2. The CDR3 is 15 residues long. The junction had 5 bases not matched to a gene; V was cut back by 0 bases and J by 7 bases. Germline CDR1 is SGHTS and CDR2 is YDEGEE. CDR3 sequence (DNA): TGTGCCAGCAGCTTGGGAGGGACTAGCTTAAATGAGCAGTTCTTC. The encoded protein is CASSLGGTSLNEQFF.

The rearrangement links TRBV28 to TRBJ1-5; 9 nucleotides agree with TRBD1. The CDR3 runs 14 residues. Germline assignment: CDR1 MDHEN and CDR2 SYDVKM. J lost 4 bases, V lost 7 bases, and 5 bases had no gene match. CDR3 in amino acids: CASMRDRENQPQHF. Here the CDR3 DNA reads TGTGCCAGCATGCGGGACAGGGAAAATCAGCCCCAGCATTTT.